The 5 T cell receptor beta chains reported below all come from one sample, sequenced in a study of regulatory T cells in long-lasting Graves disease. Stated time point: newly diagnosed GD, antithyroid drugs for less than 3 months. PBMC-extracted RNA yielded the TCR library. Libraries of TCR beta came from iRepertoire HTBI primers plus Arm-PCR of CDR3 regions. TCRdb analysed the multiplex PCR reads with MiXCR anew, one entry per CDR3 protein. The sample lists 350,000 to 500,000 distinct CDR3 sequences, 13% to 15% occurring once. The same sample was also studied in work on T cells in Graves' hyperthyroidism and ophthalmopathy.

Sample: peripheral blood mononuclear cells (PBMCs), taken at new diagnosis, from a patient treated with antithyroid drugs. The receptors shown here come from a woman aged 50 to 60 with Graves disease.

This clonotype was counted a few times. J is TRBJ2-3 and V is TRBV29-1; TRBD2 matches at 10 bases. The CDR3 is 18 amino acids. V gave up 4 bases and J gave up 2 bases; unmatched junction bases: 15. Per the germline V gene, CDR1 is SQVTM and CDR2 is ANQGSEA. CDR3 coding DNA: TGCAGCGTTGTGGCTAGCGGGAGAGCCCCCCGGGTCACAGATACGCAGTATTTT. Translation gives CSVVASGRAPRVTDTQYF.

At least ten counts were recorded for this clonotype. CDR3 protein: CAWSRGGTNTGELFF. CDR3 bases: TGTGCCTGGAGTCGGGGGGGTACGAACACCGGGGAGCTGTTTTTT. This chain connects TRBV30 to TRBJ2-2, with TRBD2 matching 8 bases. The V gene end was trimmed by 2 bases and the J gene end by 0 bases; junction bases not matched to a gene: 2. Germline CDR1 and CDR2: GTSNPN and SVGIG (reference sequence). This CDR3 has 15 amino acids. Looking up the rest from reference TRBV30 and TRBJ2-2 gives the full variable domain: SQTIHQWPATLVQPVGSPLSLECTVEGTSNPNLYWYRQAAGRGLQLLFYSVGIGQISSEVPQNLSASRPQDRQFILSSKKLLLSDSGFYLCAWSRGGTNTGELFFGEGSRLTVL.

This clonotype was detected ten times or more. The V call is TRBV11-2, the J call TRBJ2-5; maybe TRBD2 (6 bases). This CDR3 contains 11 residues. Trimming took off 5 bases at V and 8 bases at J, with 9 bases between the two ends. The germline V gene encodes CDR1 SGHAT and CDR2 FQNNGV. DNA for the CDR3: TGTGCCAGCAGCCCCGGGAGTACCCAGTACTTC. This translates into CASSPGSTQYF. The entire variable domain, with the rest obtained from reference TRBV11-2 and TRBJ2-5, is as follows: EAGVAQSPRYKIIEKRQSVAFWCNPISGHATLYWYQQILGQGPKLLIQFQNNGVVDDSQLPKDRFSAERLKGVDSTLKIQPAKLEDSAVYLCASSPGSTQYFGPGTRLLVL.

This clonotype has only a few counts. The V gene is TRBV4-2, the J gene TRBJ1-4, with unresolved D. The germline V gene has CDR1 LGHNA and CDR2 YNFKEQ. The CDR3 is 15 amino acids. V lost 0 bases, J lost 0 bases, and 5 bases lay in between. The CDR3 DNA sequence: TGTGCCAGCAGCCAAGATTGGGCAACTAATGAAAAACTGTTTTTT. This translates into CASSQDWATNEKLFF.

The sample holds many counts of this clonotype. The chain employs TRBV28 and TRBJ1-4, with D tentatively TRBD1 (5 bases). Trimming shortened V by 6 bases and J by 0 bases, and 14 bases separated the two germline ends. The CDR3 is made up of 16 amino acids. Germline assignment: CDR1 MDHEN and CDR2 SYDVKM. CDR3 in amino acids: CASRPPLGATNEKLFF. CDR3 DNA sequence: TGTGCCAGCAGGCCACCCCTAGGGGCAACTAATGAAAAACTGTTTTTT.